The sequence of this TCR beta chain was determined in a study of T cell repertoires in cytomegalovirus infection. Study context: It can be stated that public TCR beta signatures indicated CMV infection as well as a matching HLA type. The study's findings and limits: Totalled public TCR beta family frequency picked out people who carried CMV plus the relevant HLA. CMV-specific TCR beta clonotypes restricted by HLA-C dominated the ex vivo response.

On this clonotype: As yet, its antigen is unknown.

V gave up 3 bases and J gave up 1 base; unmatched junction bases: 6. CDR3 length: 16 residues. Germline V gives CDR1 SGHTA, CDR2 FQGTGA. TCRdb processed the reads anew with MiXCR; each CDR3 protein has one entry. The sample has approximately 730,000 distinct CDR3 sequences; about 27% are singletons. V gene TRBV7-3 combines with J gene TRBJ1-2, with TRBD1 matching over 9 bases. This specimen was cultured CD8+ T cells from PBMCs, taken from culture after CMV antigen stimulation. The receptor comes from a human donor in good health (CMV status not recorded). Some clones in this sample may be carry-over from other donors' samples. The DNA of the CDR3 is TGTGCCAGCAGCTTCACAGGGGGCGACAGTAACTATGGCTACACCTTC. Its protein product is CASSFTGGDSNYGYTF.